Following are 24 T cell receptor beta chains from one sample sequenced in a study of graft-versus-host responses after intestinal transplantation. TCRdb keeps only in-frame clones here, not all; method: immunoSEQ multiplex PCR. There are more than 10,000 clones in the sample; about 80% occur only once, and roughly a third lies in the top ten. The sequences come from PBMCs, collected roughly 74 weeks after intestinal transplant. These receptors originate from a human patient who received an intestinal transplant, so some T cells may come from the graft donor.

This clone showed up just once. The V call is TRBV18, the J call TRBJ1-2; D might be TRBD1 (5 bases). The germline CDR1 and CDR2 sequences are KGHSH and LQKENI. V lost 0 bases, J lost 1 base, and 9 bases lay in between. The CDR3 runs 15 residues. CDR3 DNA sequence: TGTGCCAGCTCACCACCGGCAGGGTTTAACTATGGCTACACCTTC. Translated: CASSPPAGFNYGYTF.

This sequence joins TRBV5-1 and TRBJ1-6; a weak D match, TRBD1 (5 bases). The length of the CDR3 is 16 residues. The germline V and J ends were trimmed by 4 bases and 4 bases, with 15 bases remaining between them. Germline lookup yields CDR1 SGHRS and CDR2 YFSETQ. The CDR3 reads CASSGEGRGYNSPLHF. Here the CDR3 DNA reads TGCGCCAGCAGCGGTGAGGGTCGGGGGTATAATTCACCCCTCCACTTT.

V usage is TRBV9 and J usage is TRBJ2-3; D uncertain. The germline V and J ends were trimmed by 4 bases and 3 bases, with 9 bases remaining between them. The CDR3 consists of 13 residues. Germline lookup yields CDR1 SGDLS and CDR2 YYNGEE. The CDR3 sequence: CASSSSPTDTQYF. CDR3 coding DNA: TGTGCCAGCAGCTCTTCTCCGACAGATACGCAGTATTTT.

With respect to this clone: The junction and the germline gene differ at one end; a read error may be behind it. The gene calls are TRBV7-7 and TRBJ2-2; weak D call: TRBD2 (6 bases). The germline V gene encodes CDR1 SSHAT and CDR2 FNYEAQ (reference sequence). This CDR3 region has 15 residues. The CDR3 sequence is CASSLNPSVAGELFF. The CDR3, as DNA: TGTGCTAGCAGCCTTAACCCTAGCGTAGCCGGGGAGCTGTTTTTT.

This chain links TRBV19 with TRBJ1-3; D remains unclear. Per germline, CDR1 LNHDA and CDR2 SQIVND (reference sequence). Trimming removed 7 bases at V and 3 bases at J, with 10 bases between. The CDR3 length is 13 residues. The CDR3 region has the DNA TGTGCCAGTATAGATCCAAATGGAAACACCATATATTTT. Its translation: CASIDPNGNTIYF.

For the CDR3, the DNA is TGCGCCAGCAGCGGGACTAGCGGCTCCTACAATGAGCAGTTCTTC. This translates into CASSGTSGSYNEQFF. The V call is TRBV5-1, the J call TRBJ2-1; TRBD2 agrees at 11 bases. The CDR3 totals 15 residues. CDR1 is SGHRS, CDR2 YFSETQ, per germline. J was trimmed by 0 bases and V by 4 bases; bases with no gene match: 0.

The CDR3 nucleotides read TGTGCCAGCAGTACAAAGAGCTCTGGAAACACCATATATTTT. Its translation: CASSTKSSGNTIYF. V gene TRBV28 combines with J gene TRBJ1-3; D not certain. This CDR3 is 14 amino acids long. Looked up from germline, CDR1 is MDHEN and CDR2 is SYDVKM. The V end lost 5 bases, the J end lost 0 bases, and 8 bases lay between the germline ends.

The genes are TRBV19 and TRBJ1-1, with D unclear. The germline gives CDR1 LNHDA, CDR2 SQIVND (reference sequence). There are 13 residues in the CDR3. The V end lost 3 bases, the J end lost 1 base, and 6 bases lay between the germline ends. The CDR3 loop is CASSIGGNTEAFF. In DNA, the CDR3 is TGTGCCAGTAGTATCGGCGGGAACACTGAAGCTTTCTTT.

The chain links TRBV6-5 to TRBJ2-7; the D gene is possibly TRBD1 (5 bases). This CDR3 contains 15 residues. CDR1 MNHEY and CDR2 SVGAGI come from the germline V gene. The V gene lost 5 bases and the J gene lost 0 bases, with 14 bases spanning the gap. The DNA for the CDR3 is TGTGCCAGCAGTGCTTCACAGGCCAGCTCCTACGAGCAGTACTTC. This translates into CASSASQASSYEQYF.

In its sample, this clone was seen a few times. The rearrangement uses TRBV9 and TRBJ1-2, with a possible D match to TRBD1 (6 bases). This CDR3 contains 15 residues. Germline V gene sequence: CDR1 SGDLS, CDR2 YYNGEE. Trimming cost V 2 bases and J 8 bases, with 19 bases left between them. The CDR3 loop is CASSVFSRGEEGYTF. The DNA for the CDR3 is TGTGCCAGCAGCGTGTTTAGCAGGGGAGAGGAGGGCTACACCTTC. Full variable domain (missing parts from reference TRBV9 and TRBJ1-2): DSGVTQTPKHLITATGQRVTLRCSPRSGDLSVYWYQQSLDQGLQFLIQYYNGEERAKGNILERFSAQQFPDLHSELNLSSLELGDSALYFCASSVFSRGEEGYTFGSGTRLTVV.

This chain uses TRBV9 with TRBJ2-6; D is perhaps TRBD1 or TRBD2 (6 bases each). The CDR3 has 16 amino acids. Trimming took 0 bases from V and 0 from J, leaving 7 bases between them. Per germline, CDR1 SGDLS and CDR2 YYNGEE. Here the CDR3 reads CASSVEGGSGANVLTF. CDR3 in DNA: TGTGCCAGCAGCGTAGAGGGGGGCTCTGGGGCCAACGTCCTGACTTTC.

V is TRBV7-2 and J is TRBJ1-6; TRBD1 is a possible D gene (5 bases). The ends were cut back, 5 bases at V and 0 bases at J, with 8 bases in the middle. Germline V lookup: CDR1 SGHTA, CDR2 FQGNSA. The length of the CDR3 is 15 residues. CDR3: CASSPDSSYNSPLHF. For the CDR3, the DNA is TGTGCCAGCAGCCCCGACAGCTCCTATAATTCACCCCTCCACTTT.

The J gene is TRBJ2-1, the V gene TRBV7-9; possibly TRBD1 for D (6 bases). The germline CDR1 and CDR2 sequences are SEHNR and FQNEAQ (reference sequence). This CDR3 has 16 amino acids. V lost 1 base, J lost 5 bases, and 15 bases lay in between. As DNA, the CDR3 is TGTGCCAGCAGCTTAGGTCTGGACAGACCCAACAATGAGCAGTTCTTC. Its protein product is CASSLGLDRPNNEQFF. Full variable domain (outside the CDR3, taken from reference TRBV7-9 and TRBJ2-1): DTGVSQNPRHKITKRGQNVTFRCDPISEHNRLYWYRQTLGQGPEFLTYFQNEAQLEKSRLLSDRFSAERPKGSFSTLEIQRTEQGDSAMYLCASSLGLDRPNNEQFFGPGTRLTVL.

This chain uses TRBV13 with TRBJ2-1; TRBD2 matches 10 bases. V was pared by 1 base and J by 7 bases, with 7 bases of the junction left unmatched. CDR3 size: 16 residues. Germline V gene lookup returns CDR1 PRHDT and CDR2 FYEKMQ (reference sequence). In nucleotides, the CDR3 is TGTGCCAGCAGCTTAGCCGGGACTAGCGTATGGAATGAGCAGTTCTTC. Translation: CASSLAGTSVWNEQFF.

The rearrangement uses TRBV15 and TRBJ2-7; D remains unclear. Germline V gene sequence: CDR1 LNHNV, CDR2 YYDKDF (reference sequence). Trimming left V 0 bases short and J 3 bases short, with 12 bases between. The CDR3 totals 15 residues. The CDR3 here is CATSRDRGARYEQYF. The CDR3 DNA sequence: TGTGCCACCAGCAGAGACCGAGGAGCGCGCTACGAGCAGTACTTC.

The chain links TRBV19 to TRBJ2-2; TRBD1 matches 9 bases. The CDR3 is 15 residues long. In germline, CDR1 is LNHDA, CDR2 SQIVND (reference sequence). J gave up 4 bases and V 5 bases, and 5 bases lay outside the gene matches. CDR3 in DNA: TGTGCCAGTAGTTCCTGGGACAGGGCCACCGGGGAGCTGTTTTTT. Its protein product is CASSSWDRATGELFF.

The chain carries TRBV9 and TRBJ2-3; 7 positions match TRBD2. The CDR3 is 15 amino acids. Unmatched junction bases numbered 7, after V lost 4 bases and J lost 2 bases. Germline V CDR1 and CDR2: SGDLS, YYNGEE. CDR3 protein: CASSLGGLYTDTQYF. The CDR3 bases are TGTGCCAGCAGCCTCGGGGGACTATACACAGATACGCAGTATTTT.

This chain joins TRBV19 and TRBJ2-3; TRBD2 matches at 7 bases. CDR3 size: 15 residues. The V gene end was trimmed by 1 base and the J gene end by 4 bases; junction bases not matched to a gene: 5. From germline, CDR1 is LNHDA and CDR2 SQIVND (reference sequence). The CDR3 bases are TGTGCCAGTAGTATAGGCGGGAGTTGGGCAGATACGCAGTATTTT. Translated: CASSIGGSWADTQYF.

This sequence joins TRBV13 and TRBJ1-5, with unresolved D. Trimming cost V 2 bases and J 4 bases, with 6 bases left between them. Germline CDR1 and CDR2: PRHDT and FYEKMQ (reference sequence). The CDR3 has 13 residues. Here the CDR3 reads CASSLRRNQPQHF. The CDR3 region has the DNA TGTGCCAGCAGCTTAAGGAGGAATCAGCCCCAGCATTTT.

CDR3 protein: CASSSPAGIYQPQHF. The DNA for the CDR3 is TGTGCCAGCAGCAGTCCGGCAGGGATATATCAGCCCCAGCATTTT. The rearrangement joins TRBV5-7 to TRBJ1-5, with a possible D match to TRBD1 (5 bases). TRBV5-7 is reported as an ORF; its role is uncertain. V lost 4 bases to trimming and J lost 5 bases, with 16 bases between them. The CDR3 contains 15 residues.

This clone has more than one count but fewer than ten. The chain joins TRBV2 to TRBJ1-2, with 10 bases that match TRBD1. CDR3 size: 14 residues. The V and J ends lost 6 bases and 3 bases, in that order; junction bases with no gene match: 4. Germline CDR1 reads SNHLY; CDR2 reads FYNNEI. CDR3 sequence: CASRQTGGDYGYTF. DNA of the CDR3: TGTGCCAGCAGACAGACAGGGGGCGACTATGGCTACACCTTC.

This chain joins TRBV5-6 and TRBJ2-3; tentative D call: TRBD1 (5 bases). This CDR3 spans 16 amino acids. V was pared by 5 bases and J by 3 bases, with 19 bases between. The germline gives CDR1 SGHDT, CDR2 YYEEEE. The chain's CDR3 is CASRKVGQGGTDTQYF. The CDR3 DNA is TGTGCCAGCAGGAAAGTAGGGCAGGGTGGGACAGATACGCAGTATTTT.

The gene calls are TRBV28 and TRBJ2-3; D gene uncertain. The CDR3 loop spans 14 amino acids. V lost 3 bases and J lost 9, with 16 bases in between. Germline CDR1 is MDHEN and CDR2 is SYDVKM. CDR3 bases: TGTGCCAGCAGTTTCCCCGGGTCGGGTTTGACGCAGTATTTT. It translates to CASSFPGSGLTQYF.

The J gene is TRBJ2-1, the V gene TRBV10-3; 8 bases agree with TRBD2. V lost 6 bases to trimming and J lost 7 bases; unmatched junction nucleotides: 8. Per germline, CDR1 ENHRY and CDR2 SYGVKD. The CDR3 is 14 residues long. The CDR3 coding sequence is TGTGCCATCAGGTCGGGGGGGGAAGGAAATGAGCAGTTCTTC. It specifies CAIRSGGEGNEQFF.